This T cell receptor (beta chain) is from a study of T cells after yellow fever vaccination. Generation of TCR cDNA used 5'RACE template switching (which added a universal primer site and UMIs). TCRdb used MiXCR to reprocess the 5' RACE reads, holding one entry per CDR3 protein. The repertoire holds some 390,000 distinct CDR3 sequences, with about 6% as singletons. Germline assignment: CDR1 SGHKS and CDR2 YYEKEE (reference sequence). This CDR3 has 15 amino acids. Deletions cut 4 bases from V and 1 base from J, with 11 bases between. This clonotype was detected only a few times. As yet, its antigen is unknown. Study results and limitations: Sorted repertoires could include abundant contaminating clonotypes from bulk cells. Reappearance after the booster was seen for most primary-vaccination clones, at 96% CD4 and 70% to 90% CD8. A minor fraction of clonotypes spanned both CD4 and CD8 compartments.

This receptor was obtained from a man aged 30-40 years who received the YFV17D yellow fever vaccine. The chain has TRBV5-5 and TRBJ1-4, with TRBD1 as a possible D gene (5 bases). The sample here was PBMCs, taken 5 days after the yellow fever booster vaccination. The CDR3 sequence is CASSRDAQTNEKLFF. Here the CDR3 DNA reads TGTGCCAGCAGCCGGGACGCCCAAACTAATGAAAAACTGTTTTTT.